One and the same sample provided the 12 T cell receptor beta chains below, sequenced in a study of shared clonotypes between healthy human individuals (TCRdb year 2020). CD8 naive samples were obtained by positive selection for CCR7 among CD45RO-negative cells, yielding a CD45RA+CCR7+ population from which TemRA cells were excluded. Receptor libraries were prepared by the immunoSEQ multiplex PCR assay. TCRdb stores this immuneACCESS table with in-frame sequences only. Part of the clones is absent; in the studies checked, under half of the shortfall reflects unresolved V genes, and no reason is known for the rest. This sample gives about 590,000 clones in total; less than 97% of them show up just once. The ten largest clonotypes hold 0.11% of the sample. The sequencing sample was made of naive CD8+ T cells sorted from blood. What the cell subset or site label conveys for this sample: CD45RA+CCR7+. All receptors come from a woman aged 30 to 39 in good health.

The V and J genes are TRBV30 and TRBJ2-2, with D perhaps given as TRBD1 or TRBD2 (5 bases each). Germline CDR1 is GTSNPN and CDR2 is SVGIG (reference sequence). The CDR3 is 14 amino acids. V dropped 3 bases and J dropped 4 bases, with 12 bases sitting between them. The CDR3 is CAWRDQGVTGELFF. The CDR3 DNA reads TGTGCCTGGAGGGATCAGGGAGTCACCGGGGAGCTGTTTTTT.

This clone was recorded only once. The J gene is TRBJ2-5, the V gene TRBV19; D may be TRBD2 (6 bases). V was clipped by 5 bases and J by 11 bases, with 15 bases between them. Germline assignment: CDR1 LNHDA and CDR2 SQIVND (reference sequence). The CDR3 totals 12 residues. The CDR3 region is CASSSGTEEQYF. DNA for the CDR3: TGTGCCAGTAGTTCAGGGACTGAAGAGCAGTACTTC.

The CDR3 region is CSVEGHGVGPYEQYF. In DNA, the CDR3 is TGCAGCGTTGAAGGGCATGGGGTGGGACCCTACGAGCAGTACTTC. J is TRBJ2-5 and V is TRBV29-1; D is perhaps TRBD1 or TRBD2 (5 bases each). The end of the DNA fits TRBJ2-7 better, so the J call may be wrong. The CDR3 has 15 residues. Germline CDR1 and CDR2: SQVTM and ANQGSEA.

This clone was recorded only once. The gene calls are TRBV10-3 and TRBJ2-1; 9 positions match TRBD1. There are 16 residues in the CDR3. Germline V CDR1 and CDR2: ENHRY, SYGVKD. Unmatched junction bases numbered 10, after V lost 0 bases and J lost 10 bases. In DNA form, the CDR3 reads TGTGCCATCAGTGAGTCTATAGGACAGGGGATCGTGGAGCAGTTCTTC. This codes for CAISESIGQGIVEQFF.

V usage is TRBV20-1 and J usage is TRBJ1-1; D call uncertain. The V gene lost 5 bases and the J gene lost 6 bases, with 10 bases spanning the gap. Per the germline V gene, CDR1 is DFQATT and CDR2 is SNEGSKA (reference sequence). This CDR3 contains 11 residues. The CDR3, as DNA: TGCAGTGCTTTCTACAAGGCTGAAGCTTTCTTT. Translated: CSAFYKAEAFF.

The V call is TRBV27, the J call TRBJ1-2, with D hard to call. In germline, CDR1 is MNHEY, CDR2 SMNVEV (reference sequence). Trimming removed 5 bases from V and 2 bases from J, with 12 bases in between. The CDR3 is 14 amino acids. The CDR3 sequence is CASSPTGLNYGYTF. The CDR3 DNA follows: TGTGCCAGCAGTCCTACGGGCCTGAACTATGGCTACACCTTC.

The chain recombines TRBV28 with TRBJ1-2; 9 bases are shared with TRBD1. The CDR3 totals 15 residues. The germline CDR1 and CDR2 sequences are MDHEN and SYDVKM. The junction had 11 bases not matched to a gene; V was cut back by 4 bases and J by 8 bases. Here the CDR3 reads CASSSPGQGREGYTF. The CDR3 region has the DNA TGTGCCAGCAGTTCTCCAGGACAGGGGCGCGAGGGCTACACCTTC.

The V and J genes are TRBV6-1 and TRBJ2-3, with D perhaps given as TRBD1 or TRBD2 (5 bases each). Trimming left V 2 bases short and J 3 bases short, with 18 bases between. The CDR3 contains 17 residues. Germline V CDR1 and CDR2: MNHNS, SASEGT. CDR3 bases: TGTGCCAGCAGTGAATGGGGACGGGGCACGGGAACAGATACGCAGTATTTT. Its translation is CASSEWGRGTGTDTQYF.

The chain uses TRBV28 and TRBJ2-7; D possibly corresponds to TRBD1 (6 bases). V gave up 3 bases and J gave up 1 base, with 10 bases separating them. The CDR3 consists of 14 residues. CDR1 is MDHEN and CDR2 is SYDVKM in the germline V gene. The CDR3 coding sequence is TGTGCCAGCAGTTTGGGACACCAGTCCTACGAGCAGTACTTC. Translated: CASSLGHQSYEQYF.

The chain is built from TRBV19 and TRBJ1-1, with D possibly matching TRBD1 (6 bases). Germline V gene lookup returns CDR1 LNHDA and CDR2 SQIVND (reference sequence). The V end lost 3 bases, the J end lost 1 base, and 18 bases lay between the germline ends. The CDR3 runs 17 residues. The CDR3 region is CASSIPPRQGQNTEAFF. The CDR3 bases are TGTGCCAGTAGTATTCCCCCGCGCCAGGGACAGAACACTGAAGCTTTCTTT.

The chain is built from TRBV4-1 and TRBJ1-6; D is undetermined. The V and J ends lost 0 bases and 7 bases respectively, with 10 bases between them. CDR1 MGHRA and CDR2 YSYEKL come from the germline V gene. This CDR3 is built from 15 residues. This chain's CDR3 is CASSQDAGNNSPLHF. The CDR3 bases are TGCGCCAGCAGCCAAGATGCGGGTAACAATTCACCCCTCCACTTT.

Comments on this clone: Other DNA sequences from this sample encode an identical CDR3 as well. The V and J genes are TRBV28 and TRBJ1-1; no definite D call. The CDR3 is 11 residues long. The V end lost 2 bases, the J end lost 4 bases, and 2 bases lay between the germline ends. Germline V gene lookup returns CDR1 MDHEN and CDR2 SYDVKM. CDR3 bases: TGTGCCAGCAGTTTAACCACTGAAGCTTTCTTT. It translates to CASSLTTEAFF.